This T cell receptor (beta chain) was captured in a study of OX40 agonist ivuxolimab in advanced cancers. About the study: Of the patients, three showed partial responses, one with hepatocellular carcinoma and two with cutaneous melanoma. Study outcomes and limitations: People who partly responded at 0.1-3.0 mg/kg had some of the least clonal expansion seen. Some patients who did not respond also had low normalized T-cell clonal expansion.

This clone came up a few times. The antigen remains undetermined. The method was immunoSEQ multiplex PCR; TCRdb's version includes in-frame clones alone and lacks a portion of them. The data hold roughly 70,000 clones, with over 75% observed a single time. Material: CD4+ or CD8+ T cells sorted from blood, obtained in a trial of the OX40 agonist ivuxolimab. The sequence was obtained from an adult with an advanced solid tumor such as melanoma, head and neck, liver or kidney cancer.

The CDR3, as DNA: TGTGCCATCAGTGAGTCATTAGCGGGGCAAGAGACCCAGTACTTC. As protein: CAISESLAGQETQYF. This rearrangement joins TRBV10-3 to TRBJ2-5; 8 nucleotides agree with TRBD2. The CDR3 is 15 amino acids. Germline trimming cut 0 bases from V and 2 bases from J; bases unmatched to any gene: 2. In germline, CDR1 is ENHRY, CDR2 SYGVKD.